One sample yielded the 23 T cell receptor beta chains listed below, sequenced in a study of blood T cell repertoires in COVID-19. This table comes from immunoSEQ multiplex PCR, and its TCRdb copy is limited to in-frame clones, with some not included. The sample holds about 190,000 clones; 90% are singletons and the top ten take roughly 0.6%. The sequenced sample was peripheral blood. The receptors shown here come from a man in his fifties with acute or convalescent COVID-19.

The chain employs TRBV6-1 and TRBJ2-6, with 8 positions matching TRBD1. The germline CDR1 and CDR2 sequences are MNHNS and SASEGT. J gave up 4 bases and V 3 bases, and 5 bases lay outside the gene matches. The CDR3 sequence is 16 residues long. The CDR3 region is CASSDLDRVGANVLTF. Written as DNA, the CDR3 is TGTGCCAGCAGTGATCTGGACAGGGTAGGGGCCAACGTCCTGACTTTC.

The CDR3 protein is CATSNWAGATEAFF. The CDR3 DNA reads as TGTGCCACCAGCAATTGGGCAGGGGCCACTGAAGCTTTCTTT. The gene calls are TRBV15 and TRBJ1-1; D possibly corresponds to TRBD1 (6 bases). Trimming took off 4 bases at V and 4 bases at J, with 13 bases between the two ends. CDR1 is LNHNV and CDR2 is YYDKDF in the germline V gene (reference sequence). This CDR3 spans 14 amino acids.

The chain employs TRBV30 and TRBJ2-1; 14 nucleotides match TRBD2. With 2 bases clipped from V and 3 bases from J, the junction kept 15 bases outside the gene matches. Germline V gene lookup returns CDR1 GTSNPN and CDR2 SVGIG (reference sequence). This CDR3 region has 20 residues. The CDR3 DNA follows: TGTGCCTGGAGTCCTAGAGCCGGGACTAGCGGGAGAAGCCTCTACAATGAGCAGTTCTTC. This sequence encodes CAWSPRAGTSGRSLYNEQFF. Full variable domain (missing parts from reference TRBV30 and TRBJ2-1): SQTIHQWPATLVQPVGSPLSLECTVEGTSNPNLYWYRQAAGRGLQLLFYSVGIGQISSEVPQNLSASRPQDRQFILSSKKLLLSDSGFYLCAWSPRAGTSGRSLYNEQFFGPGTRLTVL.

DNA for the CDR3: TGTGCCAGCAGTTACCAAGGGACAGGCCACCAAGAGACCCAGTACTTC. Translation gives CASSYQGTGHQETQYF. This chain uses TRBV6-2 or TRBV6-3 with TRBJ2-5; 8 bases are a match to TRBD1. Germline lookup yields CDR1 MNHEY and CDR2 SVGEGT. CDR3 size: 16 residues. Trimming at V came to 2 bases and at J to 0 bases, leaving 5 bases not matched to a gene.

The chain carries TRBV7-9 and TRBJ2-7; no clear D. There are 14 residues in the CDR3. CDR1 SEHNR and CDR2 FQNEAQ come from the germline V gene (reference sequence). Deletions cut 1 base from V and 2 bases from J, with 9 bases between. CDR3 sequence (DNA): TGTGCCAGCAGCTTAGGGCAGGAACCCTACGAGCAGTACTTC. Its protein product is CASSLGQEPYEQYF. The complete variable domain, with remaining parts taken from reference TRBV7-9 and TRBJ2-7, reads DTGVSQNPRHKITKRGQNVTFRCDPISEHNRLYWYRQTLGQGPEFLTYFQNEAQLEKSRLLSDRFSAERPKGSFSTLEIQRTEQGDSAMYLCASSLGQEPYEQYFGPGTRLTVT.

This rearrangement joins TRBV30 to TRBJ1-1; possibly TRBD1 for D (5 bases). The length of the CDR3 is 13 residues. V lost 8 bases and J 1 base, leaving 14 bases between the germline ends. Germline V gene lookup returns CDR1 GTSNPN and CDR2 SVGIG (reference sequence). CDR3 residues: CAGKGRENTEAFF. Written as DNA, the CDR3 is TGTGCCGGAAAGGGCAGGGAGAACACTGAAGCTTTCTTT.

This chain links TRBV7-8 with TRBJ2-1, with D tentatively TRBD1 (7 bases). Trimming stripped 1 base from V and 3 bases from J, with 13 bases between. This CDR3 is built from 16 residues. The V gene's germline CDR1 is SGHVS and CDR2 FQNEAQ. The CDR3 DNA sequence: TGTGCCAGCAGCTTAGGGTGGCGGGACAGCTACAATGAGCAGTTCTTC. Amino acids: CASSLGWRDSYNEQFF.

The chain employs TRBV30 and TRBJ2-2; the D is unclear. Germline values: CDR1 GTSNPN, CDR2 SVGIG (reference sequence). V gave up 2 bases and J gave up 7 bases, with 11 bases separating them. This CDR3 region has 13 residues. The CDR3 is CAWSTLSVGELFF. In DNA, the CDR3 is TGTGCCTGGAGTACCCTTTCGGTCGGGGAGCTGTTTTTT.

The rearrangement joins TRBV5-4 to TRBJ1-4; 10 bases align to TRBD1. From germline, CDR1 is SGHNT and CDR2 YYREEE (reference sequence). After removal of 5 bases from V and 8 bases from J, the junction contained 6 bases not matched to a gene. The length of the CDR3 is 14 residues. CDR3 residues: CASRAGTGDEKLFF. The CDR3 DNA reads as TGTGCCAGCAGAGCCGGGACAGGGGACGAAAAACTGTTTTTT.

V usage is TRBV23-1 and J usage is TRBJ2-3; D unresolved. TRBV23-1 is an open reading frame whose function is uncertain. Between the trimmed V and J ends, which lost 2 bases and 2 bases, there was a span of 20 bases. CDR3 size: 18 residues. In DNA form, the CDR3 reads TGCGCCAGCAGTCAACCTAGTTCTAGTCGACCTAACACAGATACGCAGTATTTT. This translates into CASSQPSSSRPNTDTQYF.

J is TRBJ1-3 and V is TRBV25-1; a weak D match, TRBD1 (6 bases). Germline CDR1 reads MGHDK; CDR2 reads SYGVNS. There are 15 residues in the CDR3. Trimming took 5 bases from V and 0 from J, leaving 11 bases between them. CDR3 sequence: CASSKGHHSGNTIYF. DNA for the CDR3: TGTGCCAGCAGTAAGGGACATCACTCTGGAAACACCATATATTTT.

The rearrangement uses TRBV7-2 and TRBJ2-7; 15 bases match TRBD2. The length of the CDR3 is 19 residues. The junction had 13 bases not matched to a gene; V was cut back by 1 base and J by 6 bases. Germline V gene sequence: CDR1 SGHTA, CDR2 FQGNSA. The DNA of the CDR3 is TGTGCCAGCAGCTTAGATGTCCCGGGACTAGCGGGAGGACGGGGCGAGCAGTACTTC. It translates to CASSLDVPGLAGGRGEQYF.

This chain connects TRBV5-4 to TRBJ2-1; TRBD1 agrees at 9 bases. CDR1 is SGHNT and CDR2 is YYREEE in the germline V gene (reference sequence). The V segment lost 0 bases and the J segment 2 bases; nucleotides outside the gene matches: 0. The CDR3 consists of 15 residues. CDR3 amino acids: CASSLGQGAYNEQFF. CDR3 DNA: TGTGCCAGCAGCTTGGGACAGGGGGCCTACAATGAGCAGTTCTTC.

This clone was seen only a few times. The rearrangement uses TRBV6-4 and TRBJ2-2, with a weak D call TRBD1 (6 bases). This CDR3 comprises 13 residues. The V end lost 8 bases, the J end lost 0 bases, and 7 bases lay between the germline ends. Germline CDR1 reads MRHNA; CDR2 reads SNTAGT. The CDR3 loop is CASGTPNTGELFF. The CDR3 DNA reads TGTGCCAGCGGGACACCGAACACCGGGGAGCTGTTTTTT.

The chain is built from TRBV19 and TRBJ2-2; 9 positions agree with TRBD1. CDR3 size: 16 residues. Trimming cost V 3 bases and J 2 bases; bases outside gene matches: 4. From germline, CDR1 is LNHDA and CDR2 SQIVND (reference sequence). The DNA of the CDR3 is TGTGCCAGTAGTATTCAGGGACAGGGAAACACCGGGGAGCTGTTTTTT. Translating gives CASSIQGQGNTGELFF.

The J gene is TRBJ1-2, the V gene TRBV3-1 (or the pseudogene TRBV3-2); unclear D gene. V was cut by 1 base and J by 5 bases, with 11 bases left in between. Germline V gene data show CDR1 as LGHDT and CDR2 as YNNKEL (reference sequence). The CDR3 contains 14 residues. The CDR3 sequence is CASSQGASGYGYTF. The DNA for the CDR3 is TGTGCCAGCAGCCAAGGGGCGAGTGGATATGGCTACACCTTC.

This sequence joins TRBV4-3 and TRBJ2-1; D perhaps matches TRBD1 (5 bases). The CDR3 has 16 amino acids. CDR1 LGHNA and CDR2 YSLEER come from the germline V gene. The V gene lost 0 bases and the J gene lost 2 bases, with 11 bases spanning the gap. The CDR3 region is CASSQDRQGPYNEQFF. The CDR3 DNA follows: TGCGCCAGCAGCCAAGATAGGCAGGGCCCCTACAATGAGCAGTTCTTC.

This chain connects TRBV28 to TRBJ1-5, with D uncertain. The CDR3 runs to 13 residues. Per the germline V gene, CDR1 is MDHEN and CDR2 is SYDVKM. V was pared by 4 bases and J by 7 bases, with 11 bases between. The CDR3 coding sequence is TGTGCCAGCAGTTCACCGAATGAGCAGCCCCAGCATTTT. It is translated as CASSSPNEQPQHF.

The rearrangement uses TRBV7-9 and TRBJ2-7; TRBD1 is a possible D gene (6 bases). The CDR3 runs 12 residues. V lost 9 bases and J 3 bases, leaving 12 bases between the germline ends. Germline CDR1 reads SEHNR; CDR2 reads FQNEAQ (reference sequence). The CDR3 DNA follows: TGTGCCAGTAGTCGGGACAACTACGAGCAGTACTTC. This sequence encodes CASSRDNYEQYF.

V gene TRBV28 combines with J gene TRBJ2-7; a weak D match, TRBD1 (6 bases). The CDR3 runs to 14 residues. The V end lost 3 bases, the J end lost 4 bases, and 13 bases lay between the germline ends. Germline assignment: CDR1 MDHEN and CDR2 SYDVKM. The CDR3 DNA sequence: TGTGCCAGCAGTTTGACAGGACGATGGTACGAGCAGTACTTC. It codes for CASSLTGRWYEQYF.

This chain connects TRBV5-5 to TRBJ2-5, with D possibly TRBD2 on 5 matching bases. V dropped 4 bases and J dropped 5 bases, with 15 bases sitting between them. Per germline, CDR1 SGHKS and CDR2 YYEKEE (reference sequence). This CDR3 is built from 14 residues. CDR3 sequence reads: CASSRENGGETQYF. CDR3 in DNA: TGTGCCAGCAGCCGGGAAAACGGCGGTGAGACCCAGTACTTC.

This chain links TRBV11-2 with TRBJ1-2, with 9 bases aligning to TRBD1. This CDR3 is 17 amino acids long. With V trimmed by 0 bases and J by 3 bases, 8 bases remained unmatched. Germline CDR1 reads SGHAT; CDR2 reads FQNNGV. CDR3 coding DNA: TGTGCCAGCAGCTTAGATGGGCGGGACAGGGCACACTATGGCTACACCTTC. It codes for CASSLDGRDRAHYGYTF.

The chain joins TRBV4-2 to TRBJ2-7, with D possibly matching TRBD1 (5 bases). The CDR3 loop spans 13 amino acids. Germline CDR1 and CDR2: LGHNA and YNFKEQ. V dropped 0 bases and J dropped 4 bases, with 7 bases sitting between them. This CDR3 is CASSQDRGYEQYV. Written as DNA, the CDR3 is TGTGCCAGCAGCCAAGATAGGGGTTACGAGCAGTACGTC.